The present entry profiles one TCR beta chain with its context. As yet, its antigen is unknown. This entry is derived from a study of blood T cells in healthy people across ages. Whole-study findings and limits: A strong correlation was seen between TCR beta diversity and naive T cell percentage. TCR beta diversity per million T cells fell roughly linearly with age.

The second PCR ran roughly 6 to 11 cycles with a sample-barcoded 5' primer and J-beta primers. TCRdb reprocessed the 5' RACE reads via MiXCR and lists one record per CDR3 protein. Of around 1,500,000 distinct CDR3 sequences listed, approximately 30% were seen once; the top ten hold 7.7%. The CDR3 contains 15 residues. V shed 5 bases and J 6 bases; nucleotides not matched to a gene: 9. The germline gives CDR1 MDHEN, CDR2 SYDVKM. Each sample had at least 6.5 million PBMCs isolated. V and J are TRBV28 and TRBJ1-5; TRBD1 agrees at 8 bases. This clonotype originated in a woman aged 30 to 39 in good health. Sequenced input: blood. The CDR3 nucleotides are TGTGCCAGCAGTGCCGGACAGGGCAGGGCTCAGCCCCAGCATTTT. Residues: CASSAGQGRAQPQHF.